This TCR beta chain was sequenced in a study of cytomegalovirus exposure and HLA in healthy donors. The CDR3 is 15 amino acids. V shed 3 bases, J shed 0 bases, and the junction held 3 bases outside the gene matches. Per germline, CDR1 LNHNV and CDR2 YYDKDF (reference sequence). Study outcomes and limitations: Across donors, most TCRs were seen rarely, yet some public ones were widespread. As confirmed in vitro, three CMV-associated chains were specific for CMV antigens. TCR clusters originating in the first cohort tended to co-occur in the 100 to 150 validation repertoires, according to a later analysis.

Comments on this clone: What it recognizes is unknown.

Here immunoSEQ multiplex PCR was the method, and the copy in TCRdb shows in-frame clones only, minus some. Seen here are approximately 76,000 clones, over 85% observed once, and the top ten hold less than 2.5%. This clonotype was sampled from a woman aged 18-35 years in good health and CMV-seronegative. Sequencing used PBMCs. The genes are TRBV15 and TRBJ2-7; 9 bases are a match to TRBD1. The DNA of the CDR3 is TGTGCCACCAGCAGCAAGACAGGGGGCTCCTACGAGCAGTACTTC. It encodes CATSSKTGGSYEQYF.